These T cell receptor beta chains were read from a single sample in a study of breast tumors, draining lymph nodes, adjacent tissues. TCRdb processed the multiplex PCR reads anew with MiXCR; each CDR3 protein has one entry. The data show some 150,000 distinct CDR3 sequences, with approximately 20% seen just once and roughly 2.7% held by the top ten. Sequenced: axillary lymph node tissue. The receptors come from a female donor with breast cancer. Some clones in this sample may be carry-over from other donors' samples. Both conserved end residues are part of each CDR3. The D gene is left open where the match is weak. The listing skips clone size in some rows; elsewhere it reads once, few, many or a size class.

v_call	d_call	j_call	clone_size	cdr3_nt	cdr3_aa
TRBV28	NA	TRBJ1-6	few	TGTGCCAGCAGTCCCCCCTGGTCCGACTATAATTCACCCCTCCACTTT	CASSPPWSDYNSPLHF
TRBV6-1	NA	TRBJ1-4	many	TGTGCCAGCAGTGAGTTGGGGAGGATTGAAAAACTGTTTTTT	CASSELGRIEKLFF
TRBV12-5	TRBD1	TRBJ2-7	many	TGTGCTAGTGGTCGGGGACAGACCGCCTACTCCTACGAGCAGTACTTC	CASGRGQTAYSYEQYF
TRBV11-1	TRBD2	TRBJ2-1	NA	TGTGCCAGCAGCTTGGGGAGCGGGAGAGGTTACAATGAGCAGTTCTTC	CASSLGSGRGYNEQFF
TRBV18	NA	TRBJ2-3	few	TGTGCCAGCTCACCCAGCGCCTACACAGATACGCAGTATTTT	CASSPSAYTDTQYF
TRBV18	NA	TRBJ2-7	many	TGTGCCAGCTCACCACTGAGGGAGGCTTTCGAGCAGTACTTC	CASSPLREAFEQYF
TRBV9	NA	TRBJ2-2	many	TGTGCCAGCAGCGTAGGGTACAGGACGAACACCGGGGAGCTGTTTTTT	CASSVGYRTNTGELFF
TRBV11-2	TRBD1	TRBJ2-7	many	TGTGCCAGCAGTTCGGACAGGGTCTACGAGCAGTACTTC	CASSSDRVYEQYF
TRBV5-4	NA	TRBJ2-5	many	TGTGCCAGCAGCTTGGCGGCAGGGGGGATCGAGACCCAGTACTTC	CASSLAAGGIETQYF
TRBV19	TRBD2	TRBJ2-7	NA	TGTGCCAGTAGTATTACCCTAGCGGATGCCTACGAGCAGTACTTC	CASSITLADAYEQYF
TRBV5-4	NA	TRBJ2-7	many	TGTGCCAGCAGCCCGGTCGGGGACGAGCAGTACTTC	CASSPVGDEQYF
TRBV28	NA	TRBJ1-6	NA	TGTGCCAGCAGTTTATCCCAGGGACGGAGCTCCTATAATTCACCCCTCCACTTT	CASSLSQGRSSYNSPLHF
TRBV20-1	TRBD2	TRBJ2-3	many	TGCAGTGCTACCGGAGATAGCGGGACTAGCACAGATACGCAGTATTTT	CSATGDSGTSTDTQYF
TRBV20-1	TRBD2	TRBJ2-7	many	TGCAGTGCTAGCAGGTCGTCTAGCGGGACCTACGAGCAGTACTTC	CSASRSSSGTYEQYF
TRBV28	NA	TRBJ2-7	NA	TGTGCCAGCAGTTTACCTTCATTAAGGGAGCAGTACTTC	CASSLPSLREQYF
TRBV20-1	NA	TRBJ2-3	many	TGCAGTGCTAGAAAGTCTCTAGGGGATACGCAGTATTTT	CSARKSLGDTQYF
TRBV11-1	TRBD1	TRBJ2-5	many	TGTGCCAGCAGCCAAACAGGGGCCCGGGAGACCCAGTACTTC	CASSQTGARETQYF
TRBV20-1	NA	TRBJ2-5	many	TGCAGTGCTAGAGATCTCACAGGGCCTCAAGAGACCCAGTACTTC	CSARDLTGPQETQYF
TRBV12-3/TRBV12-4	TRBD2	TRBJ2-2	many	TGTGCCAGCAGTTTAGCGATCGGGGGGACCGGGGAGCTGTTTTTT	CASSLAIGGTGELFF
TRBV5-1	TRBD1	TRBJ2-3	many	TGCGCCAGCAGCCCGACAGGGTTTAGATTGGACACAGATACGCAGTATTTT	CASSPTGFRLDTDTQYF
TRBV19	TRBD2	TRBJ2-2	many	TGTGCCAGTAGCACCGGACTAGCGGGAGGGCGAACCGGGGAGCTGTTTTTT	CASSTGLAGGRTGELFF
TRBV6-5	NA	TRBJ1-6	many	TGTGCCAGCAGTTACAAGATCGACCGGGGACCCCTCCACTTT	CASSYKIDRGPLHF
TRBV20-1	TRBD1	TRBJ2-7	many	TGCAGTGCTACGACAGGGGGGTTTGTCGAGCAGTACTTC	CSATTGGFVEQYF
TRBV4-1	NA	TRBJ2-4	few	TGCGCCAGCAGCCAAGGGCAAGGGGGGGCCAAAAACATTCAGTACTTC	CASSQGQGGAKNIQYF
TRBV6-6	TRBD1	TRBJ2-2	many	TGTGCCAGCAGTGCCATCAGGGGGCTGGGGACCGGGGAGCTGTTTTTT	CASSAIRGLGTGELFF
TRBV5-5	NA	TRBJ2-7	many	TGTGCCAGCAGCTTGCAACTACGAGGGGTATGGAACGAGCAGTACTTC	CASSLQLRGVWNEQYF
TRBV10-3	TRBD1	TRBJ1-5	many	TGTGCCATCAGTGGACAGGGCCGGGGCCAGCCCCAGCATTTT	CAISGQGRGQPQHF
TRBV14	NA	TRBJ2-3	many	TGTGCCAGCAGCCAAGATCTCGGGTCCCGCACAGATACGCAGTATTTT	CASSQDLGSRTDTQYF
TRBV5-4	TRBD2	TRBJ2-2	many	TGTGCCAGCAGCTCTATAGCGGGAGGGCCGGGAACCGGGGAGCTGTTTTTT	CASSSIAGGPGTGELFF
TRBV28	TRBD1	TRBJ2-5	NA	TGTGCCAGCAGTTTACCCAACAGGGGCGCAACCCAGTACTTC	CASSLPNRGATQYF
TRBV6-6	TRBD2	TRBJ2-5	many	TGTGCCAGCAGCCTAGCGGAACTCCAAGAGACCCAGTACTTC	CASSLAELQETQYF
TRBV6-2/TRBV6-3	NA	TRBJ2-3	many	TGTGCGTCGGGCCTCACAGATACGCAGTATTTT	CASGLTDTQYF
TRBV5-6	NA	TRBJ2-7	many	TGTGCCAGCAGCTTGGCAGGGACGCATTCCTACGAGCAGTACTTC	CASSLAGTHSYEQYF
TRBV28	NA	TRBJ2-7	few	TGTGCCAGCAGTCCCAGGGGGGCGGGAGCCTACGAGCAGTACTTC	CASSPRGAGAYEQYF
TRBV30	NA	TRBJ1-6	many	TGTGCCTGGAGAGGGTTGGTTAATTCACCCCTCCACTTT	CAWRGLVNSPLHF
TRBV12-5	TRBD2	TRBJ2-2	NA	TGTGCTAGTGCCCCGGGACTAGTCGGGACCGGGGAGCTGTTTTTT	CASAPGLVGTGELFF
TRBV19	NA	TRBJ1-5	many	TGTGCCAGTAGTGAGTGGGCAGGGACTCAGCCCCAGCATTTT	CASSEWAGTQPQHF
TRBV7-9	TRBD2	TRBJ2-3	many	TGTGCCAGCTCCCTGGGACTAGCGGGCTCCACAGATACGCAGTATTTT	CASSLGLAGSTDTQYF
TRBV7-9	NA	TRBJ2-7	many	TGTGCCAGCAGCCTCCACTCCTACGAGCAGTACTTC	CASSLHSYEQYF
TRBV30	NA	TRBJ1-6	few	TGTGCCTGGAGTGTACTGGGCAGCTCCTATAATTCACCCCTCCACTTT	CAWSVLGSSYNSPLHF
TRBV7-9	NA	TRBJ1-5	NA	TGTGCCAGCAGCTTAGGAGGAGGCCAGCCCCAGCATTTT	CASSLGGGQPQHF
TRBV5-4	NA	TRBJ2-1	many	TGTGCCAGCAGCCCGGGGGACAGTTACAATGAGCAGTTCTTC	CASSPGDSYNEQFF
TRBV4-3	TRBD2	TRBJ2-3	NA	TGCGCCAGCAGCCAAGAGGTTCTAGCGGGAGGAGATACGCAGTATTTT	CASSQEVLAGGDTQYF
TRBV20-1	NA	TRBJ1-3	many	TGCAGTGCGACACAGGGCAGGGGAAACACCATATATTTT	CSATQGRGNTIYF
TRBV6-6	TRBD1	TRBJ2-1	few	TGTGCCAGCAGTTACAGTGTCCGGGGACAGGGAAATGAGCAGTTCTTC	CASSYSVRGQGNEQFF
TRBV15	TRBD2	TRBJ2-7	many	TGTGCCACCACCCCGGGACTAGCGAGAGAGCAGTACTTC	CATTPGLAREQYF
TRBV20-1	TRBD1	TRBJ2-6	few	TGCAACCCGGGACAGGGGATTGCTGGGGCCAACGTCCTGACTTTC	CNPGQGIAGANVLTF
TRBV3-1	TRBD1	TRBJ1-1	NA	TGTGCCAGCAGCCAAAGGACAGGAACCAACACTGAAGCTTTCTTT	CASSQRTGTNTEAFF
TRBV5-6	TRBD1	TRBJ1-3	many	TGTGCCAGCAGCTTGGAAGGACAGGGAGCCCTTCGGGCTGGAAACACCATATATTTT	CASSLEGQGALRAGNTIYF
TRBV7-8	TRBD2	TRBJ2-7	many	TGTGCCAGCAGCGGGAGGACTAGCGGGGGCACCTACGAGCAGTACTTC	CASSGRTSGGTYEQYF
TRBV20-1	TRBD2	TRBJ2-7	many	TGCAGTGCTAGTAGTAGCGGGAGTCAGTTTAGGGAGCAGTACTTC	CSASSSGSQFREQYF
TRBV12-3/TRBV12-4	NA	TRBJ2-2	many	TGTGCCAGCAGTTTAGCGAACCCGCAGGTCGGGGAGCTGTTTTTT	CASSLANPQVGELFF
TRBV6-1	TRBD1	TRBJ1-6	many	TGTGCCAGCAGGGGGACAGGGGGTGAAAATTCACCCCTCCACTTT	CASRGTGGENSPLHF
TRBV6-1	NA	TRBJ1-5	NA	TGTGCCAGCAGTTATATAACTAATCAGCCCCAGCATTTT	CASSYITNQPQHF
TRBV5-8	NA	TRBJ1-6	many	TGTGCCAGCAGCTTGGGGAACTTCTATAATTCACCCCTCCACTTT	CASSLGNFYNSPLHF
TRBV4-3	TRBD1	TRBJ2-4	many	TGCGCCAGCAGCCTGAACAGGGGGACCAAAAACATTCAGTACTTC	CASSLNRGTKNIQYF
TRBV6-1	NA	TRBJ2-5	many	TGTGCCAGCAGTCTCATGGACAGACAAGAGACCCAGTACTTC	CASSLMDRQETQYF